The entry below gives a single T cell receptor (beta chain) sequence along with its context. Its specificity is unknown. The data stem from a study of a mutant IDH1 vaccine in newly diagnosed glioma. Overall study: During weeks 1, 3, 5, 7, 11, 15, 19 and 23, patients received eight vaccinations. Initiation of the vaccine course occurred 4-6 weeks after radiotherapy alone, or alongside temozolomide cycles.

Germline CDR1 is MNHNS and CDR2 is SASEGT. The V and J ends lost 6 bases and 7 bases, in that order; junction bases with no gene match: 4. The CDR3 is 12 residues long. Time point of the sample: week 23, last vaccination. The vaccine gave 300 ug of a 20-mer mutant IDH1 peptide subcutaneously per dose. Profiling relied on immunoSEQ multiplex PCR, and the TCRdb table lists in-frame clones only, not all of them. The repertoire includes 60,000 to 100,000 clones, more than 70% of them detected once, and 0.75% to 0.95% sits in the top ten. The sequence derives from a woman in her 50s with glioma. The rearrangement uses TRBV6-1 and TRBJ1-2; 8 nucleotides line up with TRBD1. Sequences were derived from PBMCs, sampled from a glioma patient whose treatment included an IDH1 peptide vaccine. CDR3: CASSAGGFGYTF. In nucleotides, the CDR3 is TGTGCCAGCAGCGCAGGGGGCTTTGGCTACACCTTC.